This T cell receptor (beta chain) was recovered during a study of molecular identifiers for immune sequencing clone quantification. Study outcomes and limitations: With a barcode shared among identical TCR molecules, highly expanded clone sizes could be underestimated.

MiXCR was run by TCRdb on the PCR reads, yielding one entry per CDR3 protein. The sample includes 300,000 to 350,000 distinct CDR3 sequences, over 20% of them seen just once. This clonotype occurred many times. The antigen is undetermined. The germline CDR1 and CDR2 sequences are SGHTA and FQGTGA. CDR3 length: 15 amino acids. Trimming left V 2 bases short and J 2 bases short, with 11 bases between. Using 10%, 30% or 50% RNA, naive CD8 libraries were derived from around 20,000 to 1,000,000 sorted cells. This TCR derives from a human donor in good health. Some libraries in this study had Jurkat cell RNA spiked in. The chain recombines TRBV7-3 with TRBJ2-3; D not certain. Sample: naive CD8+ T cells from blood, with Jurkat cell RNA spiked in. The subset: FACS-sorted CD8+CD4-CCR7+CD45RA+ naive T cells. CDR3 protein: CASSLGDFPTDTQYF. DNA for the CDR3: TGTGCCAGCAGCTTAGGGGATTTCCCCACAGATACGCAGTATTTT.